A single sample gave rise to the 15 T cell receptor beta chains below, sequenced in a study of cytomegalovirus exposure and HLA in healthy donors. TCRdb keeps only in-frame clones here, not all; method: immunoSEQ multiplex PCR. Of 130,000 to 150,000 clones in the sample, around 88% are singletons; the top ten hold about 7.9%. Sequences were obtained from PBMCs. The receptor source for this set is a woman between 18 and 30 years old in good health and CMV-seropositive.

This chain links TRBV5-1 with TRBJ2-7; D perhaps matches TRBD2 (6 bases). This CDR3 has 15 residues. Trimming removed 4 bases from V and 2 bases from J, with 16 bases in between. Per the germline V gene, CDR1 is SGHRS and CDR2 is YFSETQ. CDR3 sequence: CASSPGTHGTYEQYF. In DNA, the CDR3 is TGCGCCAGCAGCCCGGGGACTCACGGGACCTACGAGCAGTACTTC.

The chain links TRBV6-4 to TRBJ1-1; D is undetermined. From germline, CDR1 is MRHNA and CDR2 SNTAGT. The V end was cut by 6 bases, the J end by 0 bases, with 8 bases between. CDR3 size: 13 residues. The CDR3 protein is CASSRVMNTEAFF. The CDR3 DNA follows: TGTGCCAGCAGCCGGGTCATGAACACTGAAGCTTTCTTT.

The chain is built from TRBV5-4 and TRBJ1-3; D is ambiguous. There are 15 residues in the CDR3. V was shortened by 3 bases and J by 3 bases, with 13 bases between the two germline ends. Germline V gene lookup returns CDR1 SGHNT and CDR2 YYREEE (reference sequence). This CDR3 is CASSWAPSDGNTIYF. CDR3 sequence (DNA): TGTGCCAGCAGCTGGGCTCCATCCGATGGAAACACCATATATTTT.

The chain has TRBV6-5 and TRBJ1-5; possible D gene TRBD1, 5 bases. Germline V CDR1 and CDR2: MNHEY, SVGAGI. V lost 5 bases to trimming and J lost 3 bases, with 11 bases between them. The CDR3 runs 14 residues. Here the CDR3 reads CASSLGALNQPQHF. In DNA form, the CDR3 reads TGTGCCAGCAGTCTAGGGGCCCTCAATCAGCCCCAGCATTTT.

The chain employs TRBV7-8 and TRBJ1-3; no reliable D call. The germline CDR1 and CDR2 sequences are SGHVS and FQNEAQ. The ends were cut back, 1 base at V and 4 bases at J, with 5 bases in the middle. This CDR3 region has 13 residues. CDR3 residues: CASSLDPGNTIYF. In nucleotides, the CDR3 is TGTGCCAGCAGCTTAGATCCGGGAAACACCATATATTTT.

CDR3 in DNA: TGTGCCAGCAGCGTCCGGGACAGGGGTTCACCCCTCCACTTT. As protein: CASSVRDRGSPLHF. The chain joins TRBV5-8 to TRBJ1-6; 10 positions agree with TRBD1. J was trimmed by 9 bases and V by 4 bases; bases with no gene match: 4. The CDR3 consists of 14 residues. The germline V gene has CDR1 SGHTS and CDR2 YDEGEE.

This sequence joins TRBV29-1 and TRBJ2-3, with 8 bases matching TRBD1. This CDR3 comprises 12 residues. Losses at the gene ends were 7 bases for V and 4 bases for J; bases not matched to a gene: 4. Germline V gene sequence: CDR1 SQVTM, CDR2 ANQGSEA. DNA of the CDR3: TGCAGCGGGTCGACAGGGGCAGATACGCAGTATTTT. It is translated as CSGSTGADTQYF.

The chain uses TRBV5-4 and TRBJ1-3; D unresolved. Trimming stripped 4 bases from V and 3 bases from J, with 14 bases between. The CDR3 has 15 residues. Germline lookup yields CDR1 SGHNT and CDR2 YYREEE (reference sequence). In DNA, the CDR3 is TGTGCCAGCAGCCTGGACGGAGCCCGTGGAAACACCATATATTTT. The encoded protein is CASSLDGARGNTIYF.

In nucleotides, the CDR3 is TGTGCCAGCTCATATAGCACAGATACGCAGTATTTT. Protein sequence: CASSYSTDTQYF. This chain joins TRBV18 and TRBJ2-3; D is unresolved. Germline CDR1 reads KGHSH; CDR2 reads LQKENI. The CDR3 length is 12 residues. Trimming left V 5 bases short and J 0 bases short, with 3 bases between.

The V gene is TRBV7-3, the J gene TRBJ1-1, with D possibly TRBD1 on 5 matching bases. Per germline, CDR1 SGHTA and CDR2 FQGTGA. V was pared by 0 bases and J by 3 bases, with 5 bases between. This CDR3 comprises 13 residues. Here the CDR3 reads CASSLTGDTEAFF. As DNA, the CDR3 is TGTGCCAGCAGCTTAACAGGGGACACTGAAGCTTTCTTT.

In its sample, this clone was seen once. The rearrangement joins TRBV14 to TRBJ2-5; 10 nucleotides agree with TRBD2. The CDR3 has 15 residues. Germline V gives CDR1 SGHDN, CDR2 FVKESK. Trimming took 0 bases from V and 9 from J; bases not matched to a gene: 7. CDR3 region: CASSQDMAAGGPQYF. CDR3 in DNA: TGTGCCAGCAGCCAAGATATGGCAGCGGGGGGGCCCCAGTACTTC.

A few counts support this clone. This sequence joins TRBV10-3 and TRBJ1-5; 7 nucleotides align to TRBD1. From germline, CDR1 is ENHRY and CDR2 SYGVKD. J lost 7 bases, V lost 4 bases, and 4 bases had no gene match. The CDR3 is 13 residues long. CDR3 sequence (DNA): TGTGCCATCAGTGGAGGGGGCGACCAGCCCCAGCATTTT. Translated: CAISGGGDQPQHF.

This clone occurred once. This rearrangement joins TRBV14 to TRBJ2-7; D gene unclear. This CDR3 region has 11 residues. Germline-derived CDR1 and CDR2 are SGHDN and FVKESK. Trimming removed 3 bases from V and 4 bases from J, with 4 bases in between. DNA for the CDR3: TGTGCCAGCAGCCATTCGTACGAGCAGTACTTC. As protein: CASSHSYEQYF.

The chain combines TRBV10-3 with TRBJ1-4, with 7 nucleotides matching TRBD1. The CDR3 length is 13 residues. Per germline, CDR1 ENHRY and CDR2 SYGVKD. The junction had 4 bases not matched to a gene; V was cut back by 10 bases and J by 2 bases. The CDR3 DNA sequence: TGTGCCAGCCAGGGACAGACTAATGAAAAACTGTTTTTT. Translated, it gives CASQGQTNEKLFF.

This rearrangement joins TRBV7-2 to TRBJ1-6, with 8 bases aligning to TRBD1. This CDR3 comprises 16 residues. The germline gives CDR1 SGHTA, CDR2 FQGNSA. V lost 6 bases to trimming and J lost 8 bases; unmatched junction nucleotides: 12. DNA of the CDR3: TGTGCCAGCAGTCTTAAAGCTGCAGGGGGCCATTCACCCCTCCACTTT. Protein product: CASSLKAAGGHSPLHF.